Listed below are T cell receptor beta chains from one sample, sequenced in a study of blood T cell repertoires in COVID-19. Method: immunoSEQ multiplex PCR; TCRdb's copy keeps in-frame clones and lacks some. The table lists some 190,000 clones, roughly 86% of them singletons. The specimen sequenced was peripheral blood. The source is a woman aged 70-85 years with active or convalescent COVID-19. CDR3s include the opening cysteine and the closing phenylalanine or tryptophan. The D gene is left open where the match is weak. Some rows have no size entry. The others give once, few or many, or a class for an expanded clone.

D: .
V: TRBV28
size: .
J: TRBJ2-3
DNA: TGTGCCAGCAGTTACAGGGATACGCAGTATTTT
CDR3: CASSYRDTQYF

D: .
V: TRBV9
size: .
J: TRBJ1-2
DNA: TGTGCCAGCAGCGCTTCAGACACCCTTGGAGGCTACACCTTC
CDR3: CASSASDTLGGYTF

D: .
V: TRBV7-9
size: .
J: TRBJ1-5
DNA: TGTGCCAGCAGCCTTAGCGGGACTTATCAGCCCCAGCATTTT
CDR3: CASSLSGTYQPQHF

D: .
V: TRBV5-1
size: .
J: TRBJ2-1
DNA: TGCGCCAGCAGCTTGACGTTAGCAGGGGATAGAAATGAGCAGTTCTTC
CDR3: CASSLTLAGDRNEQFF

D: TRBD2
V: TRBV10-1
size: .
J: TRBJ2-1
DNA: TGCGCCAGCAGTGAGTCCACGCCGGGACTAGCGGGAGGGCCTGGTCGATATGAGCAGTTCTTC
CDR3: CASSESTPGLAGGPGRYEQFF

D: .
V: TRBV12-3/TRBV12-4
size: .
J: TRBJ1-5
DNA: TGTGCCAGCAGCCGTAAGACAGGTCAGCCCCAGCATTTT
CDR3: CASSRKTGQPQHF

D: .
V: TRBV29-1
size: .
J: TRBJ1-5
DNA: TGCAGCGTGTCCTCTGCGGCTAATCAGCCCCAGCATTTT
CDR3: CSVSSAANQPQHF

D: .
V: TRBV7-9
size: .
J: TRBJ2-7
DNA: TGTGCCAGCAGCACCCCCAAAAGGGACTCTAGGATTGAGCAGTACTTC
CDR3: CASSTPKRDSRIEQYF

D: .
V: TRBV11-2
size: .
J: TRBJ1-1
DNA: TGTGCCAGCAGCTTACAGGTGGGGAGGACTGAAGCTTTCTTT
CDR3: CASSLQVGRTEAFF

D: .
V: TRBV6-5
size: few
J: TRBJ1-1
DNA: TGTGCCAGCAGGGTACAGGGGAACACTGAAGCTTTCTTT
CDR3: CASRVQGNTEAFF

D: .
V: TRBV5-4
size: .
J: TRBJ1-2
DNA: TGTGCCAGCAGCCCGCGAGGGATCTTCGTCTATGGCTACACCTTC
CDR3: CASSPRGIFVYGYTF

D: TRBD2
V: TRBV3-1/TRBV3-2
size: .
J: TRBJ2-1
DNA: TGTGCCAGCAGCCACCACGGACTAGCGGGAGTAGGCGGTGAGCAGTTCTTC
CDR3: CASSHHGLAGVGGEQFF

D: .
V: TRBV4-1
size: .
J: TRBJ2-2
DNA: TGCGCCAGCAGCCAAGATGGTGGGAGCAGGCGGTGGACCGGGGAGCTGTTTTTT
CDR3: CASSQDGGSRRWTGELFF

D: TRBD2
V: TRBV4-1
size: once
J: TRBJ2-1
DNA: TGCGCCAGCAGCCAAGCGCCTAGCGGGAGGTCCTACAATGAGCAGTTCTTC
CDR3: CASSQAPSGRSYNEQFF

D: .
V: TRBV5-1
size: .
J: TRBJ2-2
DNA: TGCGCCAGCAGCTTGGGTATAGCCGTGAACACCGGGGAGCTGTTTTTT
CDR3: CASSLGIAVNTGELFF

D: TRBD1
V: TRBV4-1
size: .
J: TRBJ1-4
DNA: TGCGCCAGCAGCCACGGAACAGGGGAAGATGAAAAACTGTTTTTT
CDR3: CASSHGTGEDEKLFF